The subject of this entry is one T cell receptor (beta chain). Researchers generated cDNA in eight separate reactions per sample. UMIs were attached via template switching, each with a 6-nucleotide sample barcode. The study subjected TCRalpha and TCRbeta cDNA to two nested PCRs of around 15 and 9 cycles. TCRdb derives one entry per CDR3 protein from the 5' RACE reads, leaving out DNA. The table counts under 350,000 distinct CDR3 sequences; approximately 5.9% lies in the top ten. Per donor there was one draw, yielding a blood sample of approximately 2.5 ml. This sample was included in a study of monozygotic twins with inflammatory bowel disease. The germline CDR1 and CDR2 sequences are DFQATT and SNEGSKA (reference sequence). The CDR3 loop spans 14 amino acids.

The source material was blood. The receptor's source is a human donor with ulcerative colitis or Crohn's disease, or a healthy co-twin of an affected twin (not recorded which). This chain links TRBV20-1 with TRBJ2-7; with no DNA, the TCRdb D assignment of TRBD2 cannot be verified. The CDR3 here is CSARDGGVQYEQYF.